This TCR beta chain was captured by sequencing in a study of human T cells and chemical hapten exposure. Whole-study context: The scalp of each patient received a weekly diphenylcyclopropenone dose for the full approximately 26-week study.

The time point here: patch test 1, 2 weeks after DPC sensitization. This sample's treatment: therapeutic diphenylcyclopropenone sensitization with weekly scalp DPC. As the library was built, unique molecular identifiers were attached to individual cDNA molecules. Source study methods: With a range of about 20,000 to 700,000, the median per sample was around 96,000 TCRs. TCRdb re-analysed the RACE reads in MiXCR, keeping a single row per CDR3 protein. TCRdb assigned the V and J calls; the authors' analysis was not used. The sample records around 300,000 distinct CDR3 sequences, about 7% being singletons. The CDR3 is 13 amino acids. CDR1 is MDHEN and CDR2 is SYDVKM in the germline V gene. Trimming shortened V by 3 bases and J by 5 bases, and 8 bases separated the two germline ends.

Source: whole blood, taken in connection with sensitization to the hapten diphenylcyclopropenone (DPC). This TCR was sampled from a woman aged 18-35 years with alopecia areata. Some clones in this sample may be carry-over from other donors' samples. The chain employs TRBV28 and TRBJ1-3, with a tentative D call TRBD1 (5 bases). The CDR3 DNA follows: TGTGCCAGCAGTTTGGGGGGTAGAAACACCATATATTTT. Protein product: CASSLGGRNTIYF.